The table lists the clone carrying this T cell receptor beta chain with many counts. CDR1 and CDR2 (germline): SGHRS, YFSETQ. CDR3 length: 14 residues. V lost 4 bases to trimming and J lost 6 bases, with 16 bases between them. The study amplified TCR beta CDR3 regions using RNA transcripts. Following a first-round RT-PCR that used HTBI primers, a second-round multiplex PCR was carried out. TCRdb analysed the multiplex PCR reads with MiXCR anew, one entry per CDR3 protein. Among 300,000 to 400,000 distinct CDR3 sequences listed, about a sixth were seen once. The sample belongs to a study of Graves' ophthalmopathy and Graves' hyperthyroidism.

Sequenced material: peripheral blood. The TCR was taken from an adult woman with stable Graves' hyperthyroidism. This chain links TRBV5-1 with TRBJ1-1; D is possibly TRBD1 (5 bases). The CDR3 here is CASSPNGAGAEAFF. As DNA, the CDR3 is TGCGCCAGCAGCCCCAACGGGGCCGGCGCTGAAGCTTTCTTT.